A single sample gave rise to the 12 T cell receptor beta chains below, sequenced in a study of blood T cell repertoires in COVID-19. Measured with immunoSEQ multiplex PCR; TCRdb has only the in-frame clones, and not every one. This sample has 150,000 to 200,000 clones, with 94% found just once. Sequencing used peripheral blood. Every receptor here comes from a man aged 25-45 years with COVID-19, enrolled during active disease.

This chain links TRBV6-5 with TRBJ1-5, with 8 bases lining up with TRBD1. V lost 6 bases and J lost 4; bases outside the gene matches: 8. Germline V CDR1 and CDR2: MNHEY, SVGAGI. The CDR3 loop spans 15 amino acids. The CDR3, as DNA: TGTGCCAGCAGCCCGACCGGGACAGGTAATCAGCCCCAGCATTTT. Translating gives CASSPTGTGNQPQHF.

The chain joins TRBV3-1 (or the pseudogene TRBV3-2) to TRBJ1-1, with a tentative D call TRBD1 (6 bases). Between the trimmed V and J ends, which lost 2 bases and 5 bases, there was a span of 12 bases. The CDR3 is 14 amino acids. CDR1 LGHDT and CDR2 YNNKEL come from the germline V gene (reference sequence). The DNA for the CDR3 is TGTGCCAGCAGCCAACAAGGCAGGGGTACTGAAGCTTTCTTT. Translating it yields CASSQQGRGTEAFF.

The CDR3 loop reads CASSIPENYGYTF. Written as DNA, the CDR3 is TGTGCCAGTAGTATTCCCGAGAACTATGGCTACACCTTC. The chain joins TRBV19 to TRBJ1-2; D uncertain. Trimming removed 3 bases from V and 2 bases from J, with 7 bases in between. The CDR3 extends over 13 amino acids. CDR1 is LNHDA, CDR2 SQIVND, per germline (reference sequence).

CDR3 sequence (DNA): TGCGCCAGCAGCAGCTGGGACAGGGGGCGGTACACTGAAGCTTTCTTT. Amino acids: CASSSWDRGRYTEAFF. The chain recombines TRBV5-1 with TRBJ1-1; 12 positions agree with TRBD1. V lost 4 bases to trimming and J lost 3 bases; unmatched junction nucleotides: 7. Germline CDR1 reads SGHRS; CDR2 reads YFSETQ. This CDR3 region has 16 residues.

The chain's CDR3 is CASSLGRGKYEQYF. CDR3 nucleotide sequence: TGTGCCAGCAGCTTGGGCCGGGGGAAGTACGAGCAGTACTTC. The chain employs TRBV5-6 and TRBJ2-7, with D perhaps matching TRBD2 (6 bases). The germline V gene encodes CDR1 SGHDT and CDR2 YYEEEE. This CDR3 is built from 14 residues. Trimming took off 0 bases at V and 4 bases at J, with 11 bases between the two ends.

This chain joins TRBV2 and TRBJ1-2, with TRBD1 matching 11 bases. The CDR3 covers 15 residues. The J segment lost 7 bases and the V segment lost 4 bases, leaving 8 bases of the junction unmatched. Germline V CDR1 and CDR2: SNHLY, FYNNEI. The CDR3 spells CASSVGTGGMGGYTF. CDR3 in DNA: TGTGCCAGCAGTGTCGGGACAGGGGGTATGGGTGGCTACACCTTC.

The chain carries TRBV21-1 and TRBJ1-3; TRBD1, the table's D call, lacks a check against the DNA. TRBV21-1 is a recognized pseudogene. The CDR3 loop spans 16 amino acids. The CDR3 DNA reads as TGTGCCAGCAGCAAAGGGGGCAGGGGTTTCGGAAACACCATATATTTT. Translating it yields CASSKGGRGFGNTIYF.

The chain joins TRBV3-1 (or the pseudogene TRBV3-2) to TRBJ1-1; D call uncertain. Trimming stripped 1 base from V and 1 base from J, with 7 bases between. Germline CDR1 reads LGHDT; CDR2 reads YNNKEL (reference sequence). The CDR3 sequence is 14 residues long. The chain's CDR3 is CASSQGNKNTEAFF. In DNA, the CDR3 is TGTGCCAGCAGCCAAGGTAACAAGAACACTGAAGCTTTCTTT.

This clone occurred once. V is TRBV9 and J is TRBJ1-2, with D unclear. The CDR3 has 12 amino acids. V gave up 3 bases and J gave up 8 bases, with 11 bases separating them. Looked up from germline, CDR1 is SGDLS and CDR2 is YYNGEE. The CDR3 DNA reads TGTGCCAGCAGCGGGGTACCGCGGGGCTACACCTTC. Translated: CASSGVPRGYTF. Full variable domain (rest looked up from reference TRBV9 and TRBJ1-2): DSGVTQTPKHLITATGQRVTLRCSPRSGDLSVYWYQQSLDQGLQFLIQYYNGEERAKGNILERFSAQQFPDLHSELNLSSLELGDSALYFCASSGVPRGYTFGSGTRLTVV.

The chain joins TRBV7-9 to TRBJ2-7; 10 nucleotides align to TRBD2. The germline CDR1 and CDR2 sequences are SEHNR and FQNEAQ (reference sequence). There are 16 residues in the CDR3. Trimming removed 5 bases from V and 4 bases from J; junction bases left unmatched: 11. CDR3 amino acids: CASSGIAGGDSYEQYF. The CDR3 DNA reads TGTGCCAGCAGCGGGATAGCGGGGGGCGACTCTTACGAGCAGTACTTC.

The chain has TRBV11-3 and TRBJ2-3; unclear D gene. CDR1 is SGHNT and CDR2 is YENEEA in the germline V gene. This CDR3 has 13 residues. Trimming removed 1 base at V and 3 bases at J, with 5 bases between. CDR3 DNA sequence: TGTGCCAGCAGCTTAGGCCAGACAGATACGCAGTATTTT. This encodes CASSLGQTDTQYF.

This sequence joins TRBV12-3 or TRBV12-4 and TRBJ1-1; TRBD1 is a possible D gene (6 bases). This CDR3 region has 13 residues. The germline V and J ends were trimmed by 6 bases and 4 bases, with 12 bases remaining between them. In DNA form, the CDR3 reads TGTGCCAGCAGCTCGACAGGCGCCACTGAAGCTTTCTTT. Its protein product is CASSSTGATEAFF.